The 9 T cell receptor beta chains below were found in one sample sequenced in a study of cytotoxic CD8 clonotypes in ibrutinib-treated CLL. Repertoires were generated with immunoSEQ multiplex PCR, while TCRdb's copy carries only in-frame clones and drops some. In the table there are about 49,000 clones, around 53% of which are singletons. The source material was PBMCs, sampled after 12 months of ibrutinib treatment. All receptors come from a human donor with chronic lymphocytic leukemia.

This clone was counted at least ten times. V gene TRBV7-9 combines with J gene TRBJ2-7; a weak D match, TRBD1 (5 bases). The V gene's germline CDR1 is SEHNR and CDR2 FQNEAQ (reference sequence). This CDR3 region has 13 residues. V was pared by 2 bases and J by 7 bases, with 12 bases between. The CDR3 DNA sequence: TGTGCCAGCAGCTTATCAACAGGTGGGGAGCAGTACTTC. Protein product: CASSLSTGGEQYF. Using reference TRBV7-9 and TRBJ2-7 for the parts outside the CDR3, the full variable domain is DTGVSQNPRHKITKRGQNVTFRCDPISEHNRLYWYRQTLGQGPEFLTYFQNEAQLEKSRLLSDRFSAERPKGSFSTLEIQRTEQGDSAMYLCASSLSTGGEQYFGPGTRLTVT.

This clone was observed many times. The rearrangement uses TRBV20-1 and TRBJ1-4; the D is unclear. V lost 5 bases and J 4 bases, leaving 5 bases between the germline ends. Germline V gene sequence: CDR1 DFQATT, CDR2 SNEGSKA (reference sequence). This CDR3 has 11 amino acids. The CDR3 is CSAFNNEKLFF. Here the CDR3 DNA reads TGCAGTGCTTTCAATAATGAAAAACTGTTTTTT.

At least ten counts were recorded for this clone. The junction shows a germline mismatch at one end, possibly a read error. The V gene is TRBV7-7, the J gene TRBJ2-7; the match to TRBD1 covers 7 bases. The CDR3 sequence is 14 residues long. The germline gives CDR1 SSHAT, CDR2 FNYEAQ (reference sequence). The CDR3, as DNA: TGTGCTAGCAGCCCTGGGGACAGCACCTACGAGCAGTACTTC. Translation gives CASSPGDSTYEQYF.

The chain couples TRBV2 to TRBJ1-5; no definite D call. This CDR3 contains 15 residues. CDR1 is SNHLY, CDR2 FYNNEI, per germline. The germline V and J ends were trimmed by 2 bases and 0 bases, with 8 bases remaining between them. CDR3 loop: CASSEKEVSNQPQHF. Here the CDR3 DNA reads TGTGCCAGCAGTGAAAAGGAAGTTAGCAATCAGCCCCAGCATTTT.

The V call is TRBV11-2, the J call TRBJ2-7; 7 bases map to TRBD2. The junction had 5 bases not matched to a gene; V was cut back by 0 bases and J by 6 bases. Germline V gene sequence: CDR1 SGHAT, CDR2 FQNNGV. The CDR3 spans 14 residues. CDR3 residues: CASSLEAGYGEQYF. The CDR3 nucleotides read TGTGCCAGCAGCTTAGAAGCGGGATACGGCGAGCAGTACTTC.

V is TRBV18 and J is TRBJ1-2, with a weak D call TRBD1 (6 bases). The ends were cut back, 6 bases at V and 6 bases at J, with 29 bases in the middle. From germline, CDR1 is KGHSH and CDR2 LQKENI. The CDR3 is 18 amino acids. Here the CDR3 DNA reads TGTGCCAGCTCCGTCCAGAGTGTGAGTGGGGGCGGTCAGGATGGCTACACCTTC. Amino acid sequence: CASSVQSVSGGGQDGYTF.

The rearrangement links TRBV30 to TRBJ1-2; D not resolved. The V gene's germline CDR1 is GTSNPN and CDR2 SVGIG (reference sequence). The CDR3 totals 13 residues. The V and J ends lost 2 bases and 1 base respectively, with 8 bases between them. CDR3 in amino acids: CAWSTGLNYGYTF. The CDR3, as DNA: TGTGCCTGGAGTACGGGCCTTAACTATGGCTACACCTTC. Filled out from reference TRBV30 and TRBJ1-2, the complete variable domain reads SQTIHQWPATLVQPVGSPLSLECTVEGTSNPNLYWYRQAAGRGLQLLFYSVGIGQISSEVPQNLSASRPQDRQFILSSKKLLLSDSGFYLCAWSTGLNYGYTFGSGTRLTVV.

This clone was detected many times. This rearrangement joins TRBV21-1 to TRBJ2-7; the listed D gene, TRBD1, was not tested against the DNA. TRBV21-1 is listed as a pseudogene. CDR3 length: 18 amino acids. The CDR3 DNA reads as TGTGCCAGCAGCAAAGCTAATTTTGAAGTTGCAGTAACCTACGAGCAGTACTTC. Protein: CASSKANFEVAVTYEQYF.

The chain couples TRBV28 to TRBJ2-7; 11 bases are shared with TRBD1. V trimming: 7 bases; J trimming: 1 base; junction bases outside the gene matches: 6. The CDR3 contains 15 residues. The germline V gene encodes CDR1 MDHEN and CDR2 SYDVKM. CDR3 in amino acids: CASTRGQGVSYEQYF. The CDR3 DNA is TGTGCCAGCACGAGGGGACAGGGGGTTTCCTACGAGCAGTACTTC.